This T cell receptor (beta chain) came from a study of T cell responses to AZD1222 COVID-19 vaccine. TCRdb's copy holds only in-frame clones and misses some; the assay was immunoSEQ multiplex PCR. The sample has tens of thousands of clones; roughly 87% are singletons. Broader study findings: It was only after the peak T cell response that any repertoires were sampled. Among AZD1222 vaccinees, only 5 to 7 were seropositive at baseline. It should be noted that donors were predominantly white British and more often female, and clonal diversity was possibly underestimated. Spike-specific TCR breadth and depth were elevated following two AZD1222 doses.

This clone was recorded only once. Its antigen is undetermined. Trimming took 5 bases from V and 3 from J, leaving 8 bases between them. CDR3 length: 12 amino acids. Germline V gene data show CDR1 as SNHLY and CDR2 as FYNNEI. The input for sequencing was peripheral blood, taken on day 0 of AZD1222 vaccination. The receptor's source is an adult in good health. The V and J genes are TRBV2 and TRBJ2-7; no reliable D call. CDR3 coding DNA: TGTGCCAGCAGTCTTGCGTTCTACGAGCAGTACTTC. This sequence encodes CASSLAFYEQYF.